Listed here is a single TCR beta chain. This sample is drawn from a study of blood T cell repertoires in COVID-19. Study as a whole: From the United States, Italy and Spain came samples of acute and convalescent COVID-19. T cells, B-cell-depleted T cells, or PBMCs provided the cDNA or gDNA that served as material.

Trimming removed 5 bases from V and 8 bases from J; junction bases left unmatched: 9. The CDR3 sequence is 14 residues long. Germline CDR1 is MNHEY and CDR2 is SVGAGI. Authors' methods: Nucleated cell counts were estimated from reference gene primer amplification. The method was immunoSEQ multiplex PCR; TCRdb's version includes in-frame clones alone and lacks a portion of them. That table supplies the V and J calls and clone size; D and trimming were determined from the DNA. The table has 200,000 to 250,000 clones, less than 85% seen once. V and J are TRBV6-5 and TRBJ1-5; 7 bases are shared with TRBD1. The sequenced sample was peripheral blood. This sequence was found in a woman of 80 years or more with acute or convalescent COVID-19. DNA of the CDR3: TGTGCCAGCAGTCCCGGGCAGGGGGGAAAGCCCCAGCATTTT. Translating it yields CASSPGQGGKPQHF.